The 9 T cell receptor beta chains below come from one sample, sequenced in a study of OX40 agonist ivuxolimab in advanced cancers. Here immunoSEQ multiplex PCR was the method, and the copy in TCRdb shows in-frame clones only, minus some. The data contain about 17,000 clones, less than 75% of them seen just once; the ten biggest clones take up roughly 28%. Source: CD4+ or CD8+ T cells sorted from blood, taken in a trial of the OX40 agonist ivuxolimab. These receptors all stem from an adult with an advanced solid tumor such as melanoma, head and neck, liver or kidney cancer.

By share, this clone counts as large. The V gene is TRBV6-4, the J gene TRBJ2-2, with TRBD2 matching 7 bases. V lost 4 bases, J lost 4 bases, and 0 bases stayed unmatched. The CDR3 runs 13 residues. Looked up from germline, CDR1 is MRHNA and CDR2 is SNTAGT. The DNA of the CDR3 is TGTGCCAGCAGTGGGACTAGCACCGGGGAGCTGTTTTTT. It encodes CASSGTSTGELFF.

This clone was detected only a few times. The chain couples TRBV6-1 to TRBJ2-3; either TRBD1 or TRBD2 may supply D (5 bases each). Between the trimmed V and J ends, which lost 5 bases and 4 bases, there was a span of 10 bases. The CDR3 runs 13 residues. Germline V lookup: CDR1 MNHNS, CDR2 SASEGT. The CDR3 nucleotides read TGTGCCAGCAGTAAACTGGGGGCAGATACGCAGTATTTT. This translates into CASSKLGADTQYF.

By share of the sample, this clone is medium-sized (0.01 to 0.1%). The chain combines TRBV7-2 with TRBJ2-2; no firm D call. From germline, CDR1 is SGHTA and CDR2 FQGNSA. V gave up 3 bases and J gave up 8 bases, with 7 bases separating them. The CDR3 sequence is 12 residues long. The CDR3 spells CASSFRLGELFF. The CDR3, as DNA: TGTGCCAGCAGCTTCCGACTGGGGGAGCTGTTTTTT. The full variable domain, rest sourced from reference TRBV7-2 and TRBJ2-2, is GAGVSQSPSNKVTEKGKDVELRCDPISGHTALYWYRQSLGQGLEFLIYFQGNSAPDKSGLPSDRFSAERTGGSVSTLTIQRTQQEDSAVYLCASSFRLGELFFGEGSRLTVL.

The J gene is TRBJ2-1, the V gene TRBV5-6; D possibly uses TRBD1 or TRBD2 (5 bases each). Between the trimmed V and J ends, which lost 3 bases and 7 bases, there was a span of 17 bases. Germline-derived CDR1 and CDR2 are SGHDT and YYEEEE. This CDR3 has 15 residues. The CDR3 reads CASSSRTRRRNEQFF. The CDR3 coding sequence is TGTGCCAGCAGCTCCCGGACAAGGAGGCGGAATGAGCAGTTCTTC. Together with reference TRBV5-6 and TRBJ2-1, the CDR3 gives the full variable domain: DAGVTQSPTHLIKTRGQQVTLRCSPKSGHDTVSWYQQALGQGPQFIFQYYEEEERQRGNFPDRFSGHQFPNYSSELNVNALLLGDSALYLCASSSRTRRRNEQFFGPGTRLTVL.

The rearrangement joins TRBV6-5 to TRBJ2-1; D uncertain. V lost 0 bases to trimming and J lost 5 bases, with 5 bases between them. The CDR3 runs to 13 residues. The germline V gene has CDR1 MNHEY and CDR2 SVGAGI. CDR3 in DNA: TGTGCCAGCAGTTACTCGACACACAATGAGCAGTTCTTC. It translates to CASSYSTHNEQFF.

In its sample, this clone is medium-sized (0.01 to 0.1%). In DNA form, the CDR3 reads TGTGCCAGCAGCTTGACCGGGACAGGGCCTGCAAACACCATATATTTT. This translates into CASSLTGTGPANTIYF. V gene TRBV7-8 combines with J gene TRBJ1-3; 9 bases map to TRBD1. The CDR3 loop spans 16 amino acids. Trimming at V came to 3 bases and at J to 6 bases, leaving 9 bases not matched to a gene. CDR1 and CDR2 from the germline V gene are SGHVS and FQNEAQ.

This clone has a handful of counts. The rearrangement links TRBV7-8 to TRBJ2-1, with 9 bases lining up with TRBD2. Germline V gives CDR1 SGHVS, CDR2 FQNEAQ. Trimming cost V 4 bases and J 12 bases; bases outside gene matches: 7. CDR3 length: 13 residues. The CDR3 sequence is CASSSSGTQGQFF. In nucleotides, the CDR3 is TGTGCCAGCAGCTCTAGCGGGACCCAGGGGCAGTTCTTC.

V and J are TRBV19 and TRBJ2-1, with 9 bases that match TRBD2. V shed 1 base and J 6 bases; nucleotides not matched to a gene: 10. The germline gives CDR1 LNHDA, CDR2 SQIVND (reference sequence). The CDR3 is made up of 17 amino acids. The CDR3 sequence is CASSIVGGRGPSNEQFF. DNA of the CDR3: TGTGCCAGTAGTATAGTGGGCGGGAGGGGACCTTCCAATGAGCAGTTCTTC. Full variable domain (missing parts from reference TRBV19 and TRBJ2-1): DGGITQSPKYLFRKEGQNVTLSCEQNLNHDAMYWYRQDPGQGLRLIYYSQIVNDFQKGDIAEGYSVSREKKESFPLTVTSAQKNPTAFYLCASSIVGGRGPSNEQFFGPGTRLTVL.

The chain carries TRBV11-3 and TRBJ2-1; a weak D match, TRBD2 (6 bases). The V gene lost 3 bases and the J gene lost 7 bases, with 16 bases spanning the gap. The CDR3 extends over 15 amino acids. Germline CDR1 reads SGHNT; CDR2 reads YENEEA. This chain's CDR3 is CASSFGWEEGNEQFF. CDR3 DNA: TGTGCCAGCAGCTTCGGGTGGGAGGAAGGGAATGAGCAGTTCTTC.